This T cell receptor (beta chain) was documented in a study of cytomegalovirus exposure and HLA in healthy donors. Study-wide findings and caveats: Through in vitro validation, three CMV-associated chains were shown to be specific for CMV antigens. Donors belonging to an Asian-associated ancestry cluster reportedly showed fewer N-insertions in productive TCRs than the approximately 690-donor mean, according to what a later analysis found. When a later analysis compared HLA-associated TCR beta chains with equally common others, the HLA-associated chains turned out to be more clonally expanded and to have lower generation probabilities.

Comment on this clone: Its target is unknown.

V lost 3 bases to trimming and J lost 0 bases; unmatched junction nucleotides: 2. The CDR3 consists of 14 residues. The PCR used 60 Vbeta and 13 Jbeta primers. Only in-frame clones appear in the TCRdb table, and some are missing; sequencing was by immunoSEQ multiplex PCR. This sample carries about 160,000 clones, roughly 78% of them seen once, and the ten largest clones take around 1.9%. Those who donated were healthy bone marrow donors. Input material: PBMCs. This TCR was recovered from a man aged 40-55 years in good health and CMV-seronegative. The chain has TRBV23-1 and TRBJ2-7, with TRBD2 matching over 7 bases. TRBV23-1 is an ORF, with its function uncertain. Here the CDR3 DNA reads TGCGCCAGCAGTCAGCGGGAGTTCTCCTACGAGCAGTACTTC. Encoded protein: CASSQREFSYEQYF.